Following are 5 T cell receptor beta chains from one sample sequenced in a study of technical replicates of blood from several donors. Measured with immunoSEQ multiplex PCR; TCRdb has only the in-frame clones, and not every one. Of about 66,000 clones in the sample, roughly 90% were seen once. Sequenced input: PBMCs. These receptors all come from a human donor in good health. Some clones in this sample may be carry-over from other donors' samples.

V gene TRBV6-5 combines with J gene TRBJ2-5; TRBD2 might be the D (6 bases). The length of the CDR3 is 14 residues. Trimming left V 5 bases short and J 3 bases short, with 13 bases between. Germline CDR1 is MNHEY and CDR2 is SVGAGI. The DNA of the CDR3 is TGTGCCAGCAGTCTGAATCGGGGGAAAGAGACCCAGTACTTC. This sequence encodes CASSLNRGKETQYF.

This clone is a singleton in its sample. This CDR3 is CASSPPVSPYQPQHF. CDR3 nucleotides: TGCGCCAGCAGCCCCCCGGTTTCCCCCTATCAGCCCCAGCATTTT. V and J are TRBV5-1 and TRBJ1-5; D gene unclear. The CDR3 consists of 15 residues. CDR1 is SGHRS and CDR2 is YFSETQ in the germline V gene. V gave up 4 bases and J gave up 5 bases, with 16 bases separating them.

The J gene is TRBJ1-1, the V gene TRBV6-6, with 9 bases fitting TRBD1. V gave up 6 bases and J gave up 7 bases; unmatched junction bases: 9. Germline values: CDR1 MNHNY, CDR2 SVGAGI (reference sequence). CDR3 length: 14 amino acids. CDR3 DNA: TGTGCCAGCAGCTCAGGGACAGGGCGGAGTGAAGCTTTCTTT. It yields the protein CASSSGTGRSEAFF.

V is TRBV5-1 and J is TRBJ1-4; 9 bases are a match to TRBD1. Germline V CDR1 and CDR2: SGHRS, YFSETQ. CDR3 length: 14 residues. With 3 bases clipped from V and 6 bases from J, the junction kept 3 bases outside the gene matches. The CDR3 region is CASSSGTGHEKLFF. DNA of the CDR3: TGCGCCAGCAGCTCCGGGACAGGGCATGAAAAACTGTTTTTT. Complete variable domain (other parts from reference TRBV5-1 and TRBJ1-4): KAGVTQTPRYLIKTRGQQVTLSCSPISGHRSVSWYQQTPGQGLQFLFEYFSETQRNKGNFPGRFSGRQFSNSRSEMNVSTLELGDSALYLCASSSGTGHEKLFFGSGTQLSVL.

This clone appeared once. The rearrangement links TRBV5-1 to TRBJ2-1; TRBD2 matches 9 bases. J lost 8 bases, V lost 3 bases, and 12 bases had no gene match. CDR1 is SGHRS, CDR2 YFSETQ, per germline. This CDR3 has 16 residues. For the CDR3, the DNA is TGCGCCAGCAGCTCCGCCTTAGCGGGAGTCGGCGATGAGCAGTTCTTC. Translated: CASSSALAGVGDEQFF.